This T cell receptor (beta chain) was recorded in a study of CD8+CD57+ T cells in acquired aplastic anemia. For the study at large: Sorted CD4+ and CD8+ cells yielded DNA averaging about 3.2 ug.

Overall study findings and caveats: Controls and patients did not differ significantly in CD8+ Simpson's diversity.

V gave up 2 bases and J gave up 7 bases, with 12 bases separating them. This CDR3 has 14 amino acids. Germline V gives CDR1 SGHTA, CDR2 FQGNSA. TCR beta VDJ and CDR3 profiling used genomic DNA as template. TCRdb redid the calling of the reads with MiXCR, one entry per CDR3 protein. The data show 150,000 to 200,000 distinct CDR3 sequences, approximately 51% seen once. On this clonotype: Its antigen is not identified.

Previously, flow cytometry had revealed CD8+CD57+ cell expansion in the patients chosen for sequencing. Sequences were obtained from sorted CD4+, CD8+, or CD8+CD57+ T cells (not recorded which) from PBMCs. The rearrangement uses TRBV7-2 and TRBJ1-5; D gene ambiguous. The clonotype was recovered from a human donor with aplastic anemia. CDR3 sequence reads: CASSLLSGRQPQHF. CDR3 bases: TGTGCCAGCAGCTTACTCTCGGGTCGACAGCCCCAGCATTTT.